The 20 T cell receptor beta chains given below trace back to one sample, sequenced in a study of cytomegalovirus exposure and HLA in healthy donors. The PCR made use of 60 Vbeta and 13 Jbeta primers. Measured with immunoSEQ multiplex PCR; TCRdb has only the in-frame clones, and not every one. The table includes approximately 150,000 clones, about four fifths detected once. The sequenced material came from PBMCs. These receptors all come from a woman aged 50 to 65 in good health and CMV-seronegative.

This chain links TRBV5-6 with TRBJ1-2; D unclear. The CDR3 is made up of 15 amino acids. V was clipped by 2 bases and J by 5 bases, with 16 bases between them. CDR1 and CDR2 (germline): SGHDT, YYEEEE. The CDR3 nucleotides read TGTGCCAGCAGCTTAAGACCGGACCGAGGGTATGGCTACACCTTC. It translates to CASSLRPDRGYGYTF. The entire variable domain, with the rest obtained from reference TRBV5-6 and TRBJ1-2, is as follows: DAGVTQSPTHLIKTRGQQVTLRCSPKSGHDTVSWYQQALGQGPQFIFQYYEEEERQRGNFPDRFSGHQFPNYSSELNVNALLLGDSALYLCASSLRPDRGYGYTFGSGTRLTVV.

The chain employs TRBV7-2 and TRBJ1-2; TRBD1 is a possible D gene (6 bases). This CDR3 is built from 13 residues. V dropped 0 bases and J dropped 5 bases, with 7 bases sitting between them. Per germline, CDR1 SGHTA and CDR2 FQGNSA. CDR3 nucleotides: TGTGCCAGCAGCTTAGCAAGGGGGTATGGCTACACCTTC. Translating gives CASSLARGYGYTF.

This clone was detected a few times. The rearrangement uses TRBV6-5 and TRBJ2-7; possible D gene TRBD1, 6 bases. The CDR3 consists of 14 residues. V lost 2 bases to trimming and J lost 2 bases, with 10 bases between them. Looked up from germline, CDR1 is MNHEY and CDR2 is SVGAGI. The CDR3, as DNA: TGTGCCAGCAGTTACCGGGACAAGACCTACGAGCAGTACTTC. Translation: CASSYRDKTYEQYF.

This sequence joins TRBV30 and TRBJ2-2; maybe TRBD1 (5 bases). CDR3 length: 14 residues. The ends were cut back, 3 bases at V and 7 bases at J, with 15 bases in the middle. CDR1 is GTSNPN, CDR2 SVGIG, per germline (reference sequence). DNA of the CDR3: TGTGCCTGGAGGATGGACAAGGGCCACGGGGAGCTGTTTTTT. This gives the protein CAWRMDKGHGELFF.

The gene calls are TRBV19 and TRBJ1-1; D gene unclear. Germline assignment: CDR1 LNHDA and CDR2 SQIVND (reference sequence). This CDR3 region has 13 residues. V gave up 3 bases and J gave up 5 bases, with 10 bases separating them. The CDR3, as DNA: TGTGCCAGTAGTATGGAAAAGCGGACTGAAGCTTTCTTT. This codes for CASSMEKRTEAFF.

V gene TRBV30 combines with J gene TRBJ2-5; tentative D call: TRBD2 (5 bases). This CDR3 region has 15 residues. Per the germline V gene, CDR1 is GTSNPN and CDR2 is SVGIG (reference sequence). V shed 0 bases and J shed 1 base, with 12 bases lying between them. This CDR3 is CAWSVDYRFQETQYF. CDR3 bases: TGTGCCTGGAGTGTAGACTACCGATTCCAAGAGACCCAGTACTTC.

This chain uses TRBV28 with TRBJ2-3; a weak D match, TRBD1 (6 bases). CDR1 is MDHEN, CDR2 SYDVKM, per germline. CDR3 size: 14 residues. Trimming left V 6 bases short and J 2 bases short, with 12 bases between. The CDR3 region has the DNA TGTGCCAGCAGAATAACAGGGACCACAGATACGCAGTATTTT. Protein: CASRITGTTDTQYF.

The genes are TRBV9 and TRBJ1-1; 8 nucleotides align to TRBD1. The germline V gene has CDR1 SGDLS and CDR2 YYNGEE. The CDR3 runs to 18 residues. V lost 0 bases and J lost 1; bases outside the gene matches: 11. The CDR3 DNA follows: TGTGCCAGCAGCGTAGATCTTGGGCCAGGGGGCCCGAACACTGAAGCTTTCTTT. It translates to CASSVDLGPGGPNTEAFF.

The DNA for the CDR3 is TGTGCCAGCGGGAAAACAGGGATGGTGCACGAGCAGTACTTC. Protein product: CASGKTGMVHEQYF. V gene TRBV28 combines with J gene TRBJ2-7; tentative D call: TRBD1 (6 bases). Germline lookup yields CDR1 MDHEN and CDR2 SYDVKM. The ends were cut back, 8 bases at V and 5 bases at J, with 19 bases in the middle. This CDR3 is built from 14 residues.

The V call is TRBV5-4, the J call TRBJ2-1; 14 bases line up with TRBD2. Germline lookup yields CDR1 SGHNT and CDR2 YYREEE (reference sequence). The CDR3 totals 16 residues. V gave up 4 bases and J gave up 6 bases; unmatched junction bases: 6. Written as DNA, the CDR3 is TGTGCCAGCAGCAAGGGACTAGCGGGAGTACCCAATGAGCAGTTCTTC. The encoded protein is CASSKGLAGVPNEQFF.

The rearrangement links TRBV5-4 to TRBJ2-3; 9 nucleotides agree with TRBD2. There are 17 residues in the CDR3. V shed 5 bases and J 3 bases; nucleotides not matched to a gene: 13. Germline V gives CDR1 SGHNT, CDR2 YYREEE (reference sequence). In nucleotides, the CDR3 is TGTGCCAGCAGTTCAATGGCGGGCGGGGGGGGTACAGATACGCAGTATTTT. This sequence encodes CASSSMAGGGGTDTQYF.

The chain joins TRBV6-1 to TRBJ2-3, with D tentatively TRBD2 (6 bases). Germline CDR1 is MNHNS and CDR2 is SASEGT. V was trimmed by 9 bases and J by 2 bases, leaving 12 bases between them. The CDR3 totals 13 residues. The CDR3 region is CASRRDITDTQYF. The CDR3 DNA is TGTGCCAGTAGGAGGGATATCACAGATACGCAGTATTTT.

This clone has just a few counts. The CDR3 loop reads CASSGFGGSGANVLTF. The CDR3 DNA sequence: TGTGCCAGCAGTGGTTTCGGGGGGTCTGGGGCCAACGTCCTGACTTTC. V usage is TRBV6-1 and J usage is TRBJ2-6, with 7 bases aligning to TRBD2. V gave up 4 bases and J gave up 1 base; unmatched junction bases: 4. The CDR3 consists of 16 residues. From germline, CDR1 is MNHNS and CDR2 SASEGT.

This clone was seen a handful of times. The chain uses TRBV4-3 and TRBJ2-7; D uncertain. The CDR3 covers 14 residues. Deletions cut 3 bases from V and 0 bases from J, with 9 bases between. Germline loops: CDR1 LGHNA, CDR2 YSLEER. The CDR3 reads CASSQSQSSYEQYF. CDR3 nucleotides: TGCGCCAGCAGCCAGTCACAGAGCTCCTACGAGCAGTACTTC.

This clone was observed once. V gene TRBV7-2 combines with J gene TRBJ2-5; no firm D call. Germline lookup yields CDR1 SGHTA and CDR2 FQGNSA. There are 13 residues in the CDR3. Trimming removed 3 bases from V and 2 bases from J, with 7 bases in between. DNA for the CDR3: TGTGCCAGCAGCTTGTCCAGACAAGAGACCCAGTACTTC. Translating gives CASSLSRQETQYF.

The chain carries TRBV7-2 and TRBJ2-7; TRBD2 aligns across 8 bases. This CDR3 spans 16 amino acids. V trimming: 6 bases; J trimming: 1 base; junction bases outside the gene matches: 11. Germline V gene data show CDR1 as SGHTA and CDR2 as FQGNSA. The CDR3 DNA sequence: TGTGCCAGCAGTCCTAGGGCGGGGGGAGCGTCCTACGAGCAGTACTTC. Translating gives CASSPRAGGASYEQYF.

The rearrangement joins TRBV5-8 to TRBJ2-3; no reliable D call. The CDR3 spans 14 residues. Looked up from germline, CDR1 is SGHTS and CDR2 is YDEGEE. The ends were cut back, 0 bases at V and 4 bases at J, with 9 bases in the middle. The CDR3 nucleotides read TGTGCCAGCAGCTTGGGACCAGCGTCAGATACGCAGTATTTT. Its translation is CASSLGPASDTQYF.

This clone occurred once. The chain couples TRBV10-3 to TRBJ1-1, with D possibly being TRBD1 (5 bases). Germline V gene lookup returns CDR1 ENHRY and CDR2 SYGVKD. V was shortened by 3 bases and J by 3 bases, with 14 bases between the two germline ends. The CDR3 consists of 15 residues. The CDR3 DNA is TGTGCCATCAGTGATTGGACCACCAGGGACACTGAAGCTTTCTTT. The encoded protein is CAISDWTTRDTEAFF.

The chain combines TRBV6-5 with TRBJ2-6, with D hard to call. The V and J ends lost 8 bases and 1 base respectively, with 12 bases between them. Germline CDR1 MNHEY, CDR2 SVGAGI. The CDR3 sequence is 15 residues long. The CDR3 sequence is CASVSRSSGANVLTF. CDR3 nucleotide sequence: TGTGCCAGCGTTTCGAGGTCGTCTGGGGCCAACGTCCTGACTTTC.

The chain links TRBV27 to TRBJ2-1; the match to TRBD1 covers 9 bases. CDR3 length: 15 amino acids. Trimming took 5 bases from V and 0 from J; bases not matched to a gene: 2. CDR1 and CDR2 from the germline V gene are MNHEY and SMNVEV (reference sequence). In nucleotides, the CDR3 is TGTGCCAGCAGTCCGGACAGGGGCTCCTACAATGAGCAGTTCTTC. It is translated as CASSPDRGSYNEQFF.